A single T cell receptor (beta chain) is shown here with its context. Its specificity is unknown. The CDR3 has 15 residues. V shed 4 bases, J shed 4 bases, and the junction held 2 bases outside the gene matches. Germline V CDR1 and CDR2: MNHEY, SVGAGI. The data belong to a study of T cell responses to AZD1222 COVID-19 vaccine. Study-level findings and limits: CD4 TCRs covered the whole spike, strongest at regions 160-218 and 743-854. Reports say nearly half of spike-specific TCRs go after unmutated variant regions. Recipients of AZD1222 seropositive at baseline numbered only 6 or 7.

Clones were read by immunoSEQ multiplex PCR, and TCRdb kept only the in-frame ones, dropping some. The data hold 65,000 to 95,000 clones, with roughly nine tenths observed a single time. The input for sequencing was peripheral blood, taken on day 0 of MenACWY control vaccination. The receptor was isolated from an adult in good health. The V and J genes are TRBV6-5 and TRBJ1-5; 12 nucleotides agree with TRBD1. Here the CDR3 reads CASSSGQGANQPQHF. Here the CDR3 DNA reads TGTGCCAGCAGTTCGGGACAGGGGGCTAATCAGCCCCAGCATTTT.